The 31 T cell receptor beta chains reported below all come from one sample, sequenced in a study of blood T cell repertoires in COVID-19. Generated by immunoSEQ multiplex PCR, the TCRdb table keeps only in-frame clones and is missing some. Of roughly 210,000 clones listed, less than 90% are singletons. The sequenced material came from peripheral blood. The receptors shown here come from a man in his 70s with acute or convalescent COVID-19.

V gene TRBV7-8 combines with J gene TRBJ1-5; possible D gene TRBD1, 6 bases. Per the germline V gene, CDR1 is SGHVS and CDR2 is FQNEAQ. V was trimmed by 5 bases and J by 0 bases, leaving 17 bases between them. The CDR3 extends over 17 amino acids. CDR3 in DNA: TGTGCCAGCAGCCCAGGGGAGCGAGGTGTTAGCAATCAGCCCCAGCATTTT. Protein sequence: CASSPGERGVSNQPQHF.

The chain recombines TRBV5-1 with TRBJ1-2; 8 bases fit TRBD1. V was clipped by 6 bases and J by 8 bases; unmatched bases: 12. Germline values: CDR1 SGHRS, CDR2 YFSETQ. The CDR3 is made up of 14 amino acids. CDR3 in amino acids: CASTPTGTGGGYTF. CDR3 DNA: TGCGCCAGCACGCCTACCGGGACAGGAGGAGGCTACACCTTC.

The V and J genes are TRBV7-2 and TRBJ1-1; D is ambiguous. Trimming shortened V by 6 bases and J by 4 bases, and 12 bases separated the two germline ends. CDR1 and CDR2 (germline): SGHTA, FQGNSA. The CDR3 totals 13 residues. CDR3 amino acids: CASRSRSGTEAFF. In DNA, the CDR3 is TGTGCCAGCAGGTCCCGGTCGGGCACTGAAGCTTTCTTT.

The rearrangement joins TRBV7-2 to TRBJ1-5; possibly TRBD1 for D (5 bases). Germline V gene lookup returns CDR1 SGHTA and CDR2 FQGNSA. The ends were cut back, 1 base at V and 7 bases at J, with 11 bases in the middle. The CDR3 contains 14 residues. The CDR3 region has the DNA TGTGCCAGCAGCTTAGAAGGGGTTGGCCAGCCCCAGCATTTT. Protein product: CASSLEGVGQPQHF.

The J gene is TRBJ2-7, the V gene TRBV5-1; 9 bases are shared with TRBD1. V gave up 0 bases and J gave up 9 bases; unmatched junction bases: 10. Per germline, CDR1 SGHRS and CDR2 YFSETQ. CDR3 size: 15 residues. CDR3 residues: CASSLATGQGGVQYF. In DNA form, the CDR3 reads TGCGCCAGCAGCTTGGCTACGGGACAGGGTGGGGTGCAGTACTTC.

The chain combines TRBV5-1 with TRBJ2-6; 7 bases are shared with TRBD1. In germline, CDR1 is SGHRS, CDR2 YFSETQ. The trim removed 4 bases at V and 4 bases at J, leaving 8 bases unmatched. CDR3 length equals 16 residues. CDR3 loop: CASSPDRANGANVLTF. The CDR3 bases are TGCGCCAGCAGCCCAGACAGGGCGAACGGGGCCAACGTCCTGACTTTC.

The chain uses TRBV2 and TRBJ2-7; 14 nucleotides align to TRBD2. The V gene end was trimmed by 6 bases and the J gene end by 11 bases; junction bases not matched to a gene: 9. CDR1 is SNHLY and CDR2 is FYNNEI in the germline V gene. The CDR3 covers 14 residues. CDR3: CASSLLGLAGVEYF. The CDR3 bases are TGTGCCAGCAGCCTCCTGGGACTAGCGGGAGTGGAGTACTTC.

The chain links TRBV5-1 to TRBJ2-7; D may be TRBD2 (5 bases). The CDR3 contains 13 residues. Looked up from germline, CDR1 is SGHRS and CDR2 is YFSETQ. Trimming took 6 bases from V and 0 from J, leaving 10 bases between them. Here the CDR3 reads CASTAGDSYEQYF. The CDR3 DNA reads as TGCGCCAGCACGGCCGGGGACTCCTACGAGCAGTACTTC.

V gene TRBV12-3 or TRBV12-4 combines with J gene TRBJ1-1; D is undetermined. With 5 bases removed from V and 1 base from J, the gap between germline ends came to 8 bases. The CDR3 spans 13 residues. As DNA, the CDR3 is TGTGCCAGCAGTATACAGAAGAACACTGAAGCTTTCTTT. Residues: CASSIQKNTEAFF.

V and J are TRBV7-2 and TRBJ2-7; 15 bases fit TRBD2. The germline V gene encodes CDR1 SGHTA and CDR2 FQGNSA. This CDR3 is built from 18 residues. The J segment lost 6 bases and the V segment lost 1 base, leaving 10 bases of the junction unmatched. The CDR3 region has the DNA TGTGCCAGCAGCTTAGGGACTAGCGGGAGGGCCGGGTTCGTCGAGCAGTACTTC. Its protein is CASSLGTSGRAGFVEQYF.

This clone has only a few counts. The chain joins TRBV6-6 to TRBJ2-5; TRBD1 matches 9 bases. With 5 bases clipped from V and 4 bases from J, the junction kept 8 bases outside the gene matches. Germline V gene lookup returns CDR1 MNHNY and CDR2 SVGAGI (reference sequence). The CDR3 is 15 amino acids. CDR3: CASSRSTGGGETQYF. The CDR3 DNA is TGTGCCAGCAGTCGATCGACAGGGGGAGGAGAGACCCAGTACTTC.

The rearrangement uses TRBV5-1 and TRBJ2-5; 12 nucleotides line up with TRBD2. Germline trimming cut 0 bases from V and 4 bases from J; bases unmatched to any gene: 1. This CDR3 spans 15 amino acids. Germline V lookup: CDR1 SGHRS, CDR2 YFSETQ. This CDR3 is CASSLGLAGVETQYF. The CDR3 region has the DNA TGCGCCAGCAGCTTGGGACTAGCGGGAGTAGAGACCCAGTACTTC.

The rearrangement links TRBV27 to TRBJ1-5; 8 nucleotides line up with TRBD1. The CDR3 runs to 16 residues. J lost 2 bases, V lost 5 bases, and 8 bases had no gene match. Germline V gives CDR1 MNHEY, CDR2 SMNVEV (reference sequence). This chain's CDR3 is CASSEQGAIGNQPQHF. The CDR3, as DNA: TGTGCCAGCAGTGAGCAGGGGGCGATCGGCAATCAGCCCCAGCATTTT.

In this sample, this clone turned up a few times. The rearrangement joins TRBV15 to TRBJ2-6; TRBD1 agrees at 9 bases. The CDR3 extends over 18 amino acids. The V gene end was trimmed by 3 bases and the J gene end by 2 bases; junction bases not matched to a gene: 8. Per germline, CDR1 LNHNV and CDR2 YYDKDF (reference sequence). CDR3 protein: CATSRSQQGAAGANVLTF. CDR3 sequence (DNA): TGTGCCACCAGCAGGTCTCAACAGGGGGCTGCTGGGGCCAACGTCCTGACTTTC.

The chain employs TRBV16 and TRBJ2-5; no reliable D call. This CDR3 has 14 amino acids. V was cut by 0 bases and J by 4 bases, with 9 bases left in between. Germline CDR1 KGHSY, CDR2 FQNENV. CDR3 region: CASSQSPTGETQYF. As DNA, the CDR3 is TGTGCCAGCAGCCAATCGCCCACCGGAGAGACCCAGTACTTC.

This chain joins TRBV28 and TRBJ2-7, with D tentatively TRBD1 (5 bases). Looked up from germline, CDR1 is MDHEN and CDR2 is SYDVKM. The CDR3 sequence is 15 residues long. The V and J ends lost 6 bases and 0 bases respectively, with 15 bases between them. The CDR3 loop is CASRPDSLHSYEQYF. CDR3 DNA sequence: TGTGCCAGCAGACCTGACAGCCTACACTCCTACGAGCAGTACTTC. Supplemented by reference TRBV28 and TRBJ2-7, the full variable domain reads DVKVTQSSRYLVKRTGEKVFLECVQDMDHENMFWYRQDPGLGLRLIYFSYDVKMKEKGDIPEGYSVSREKKERFSLILESASTNQTSMYLCASRPDSLHSYEQYFGPGTRLTVT.

CDR3 DNA: TGTGCCAGCAGCATTTCGGACAGCTCCTACGAGCAGTACTTC. It specifies CASSISDSSYEQYF. The rearrangement joins TRBV6-5 to TRBJ2-7; D is perhaps TRBD1 (6 bases). V shed 6 bases and J shed 0 bases, with 12 bases lying between them. From germline, CDR1 is MNHEY and CDR2 SVGAGI. There are 14 residues in the CDR3.

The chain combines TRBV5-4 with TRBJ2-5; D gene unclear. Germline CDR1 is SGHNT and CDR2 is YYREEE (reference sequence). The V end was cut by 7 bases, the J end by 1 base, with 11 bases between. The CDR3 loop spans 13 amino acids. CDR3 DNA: TGTGCCAGCTTCGGGTTCGGCCAAGAGACCCAGTACTTC. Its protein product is CASFGFGQETQYF.

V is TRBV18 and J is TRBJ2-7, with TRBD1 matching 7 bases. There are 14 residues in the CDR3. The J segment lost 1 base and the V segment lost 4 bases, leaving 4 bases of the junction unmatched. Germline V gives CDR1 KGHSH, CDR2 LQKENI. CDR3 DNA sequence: TGTGCCAGCTCACGACGGGACAGATCCTACGAGCAGTACTTC. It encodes CASSRRDRSYEQYF.

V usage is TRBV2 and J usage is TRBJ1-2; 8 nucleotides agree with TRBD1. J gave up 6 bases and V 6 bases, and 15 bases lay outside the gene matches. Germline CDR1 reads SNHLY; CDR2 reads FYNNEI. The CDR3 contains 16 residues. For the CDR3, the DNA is TGTGCCAGCAGACCCGCGAGGGCAGGGGGCTGGGATGGCTACACCTTC. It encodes CASRPARAGGWDGYTF.

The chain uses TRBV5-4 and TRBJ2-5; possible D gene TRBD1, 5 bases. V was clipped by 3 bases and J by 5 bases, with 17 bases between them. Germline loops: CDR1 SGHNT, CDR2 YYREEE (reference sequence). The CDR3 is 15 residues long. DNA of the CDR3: TGTGCCAGCAGCTCAAAACAGGTGGTGCGGGAGACCCAGTACTTC. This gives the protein CASSSKQVVRETQYF. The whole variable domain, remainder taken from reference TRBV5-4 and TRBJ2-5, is ETGVTQSPTHLIKTRGQQVTLRCSSQSGHNTVSWYQQALGQGPQFIFQYYREEENGRGNFPPRFSGLQFPNYSSELNVNALELDDSALYLCASSSKQVVRETQYFGPGTRLLVL.

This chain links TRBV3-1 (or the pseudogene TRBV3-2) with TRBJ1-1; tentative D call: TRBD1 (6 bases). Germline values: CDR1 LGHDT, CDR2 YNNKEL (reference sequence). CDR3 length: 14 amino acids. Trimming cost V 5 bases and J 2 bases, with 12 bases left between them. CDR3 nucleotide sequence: TGTGCCAGCAGCGGCGGACAGTATAACACTGAAGCTTTCTTT. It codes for CASSGGQYNTEAFF.

CDR3: CASSPNPGGHEQFF. The CDR3 DNA reads TGTGCCAGCAGCCCAAACCCAGGGGGCCATGAGCAGTTCTTC. The chain employs TRBV3-1 (or the pseudogene TRBV3-2) and TRBJ2-1; 8 positions agree with TRBD1. This CDR3 comprises 14 residues. The germline CDR1 and CDR2 sequences are LGHDT and YNNKEL (reference sequence). V lost 4 bases to trimming and J lost 8 bases; unmatched junction nucleotides: 7.

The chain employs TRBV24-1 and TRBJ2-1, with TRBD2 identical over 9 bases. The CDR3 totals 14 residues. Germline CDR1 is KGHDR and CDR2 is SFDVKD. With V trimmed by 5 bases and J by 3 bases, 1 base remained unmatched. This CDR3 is CATSASGVYNEQFF. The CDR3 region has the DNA TGTGCCACCAGTGCTAGCGGGGTCTACAATGAGCAGTTCTTC.

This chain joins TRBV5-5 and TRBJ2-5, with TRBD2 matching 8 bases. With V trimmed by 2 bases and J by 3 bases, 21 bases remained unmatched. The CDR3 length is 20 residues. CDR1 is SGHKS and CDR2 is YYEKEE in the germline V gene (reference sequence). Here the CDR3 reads CASSFSIIAGGLRTEETQYF. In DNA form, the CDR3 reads TGTGCCAGCAGCTTCAGTATTATCGCGGGAGGACTCCGGACCGAAGAGACCCAGTACTTC.

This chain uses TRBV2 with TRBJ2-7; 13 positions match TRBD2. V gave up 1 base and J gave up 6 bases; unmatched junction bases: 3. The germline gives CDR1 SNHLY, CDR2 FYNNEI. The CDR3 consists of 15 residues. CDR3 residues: CASSEVRTSGSEQYF. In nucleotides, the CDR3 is TGTGCCAGCAGTGAAGTTCGGACTAGCGGGAGCGAGCAGTACTTC.

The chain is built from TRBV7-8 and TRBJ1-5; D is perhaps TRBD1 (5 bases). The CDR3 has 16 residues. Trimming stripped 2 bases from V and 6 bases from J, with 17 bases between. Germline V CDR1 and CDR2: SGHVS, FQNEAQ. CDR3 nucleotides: TGTGCCAGCAGCTTATATAATCAGGGTAGGGGTCAGCCCCAGCATTTT. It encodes CASSLYNQGRGQPQHF. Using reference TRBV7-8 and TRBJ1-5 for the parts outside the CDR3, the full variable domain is GAGVSQSPRYKVAKRGQDVALRCDPISGHVSLFWYQQALGQGPEFLTYFQNEAQLDKSGLPSDRFFAERPEGSVSTLKIQRTQQEDSAVYLCASSLYNQGRGQPQHFGDGTRLSIL.

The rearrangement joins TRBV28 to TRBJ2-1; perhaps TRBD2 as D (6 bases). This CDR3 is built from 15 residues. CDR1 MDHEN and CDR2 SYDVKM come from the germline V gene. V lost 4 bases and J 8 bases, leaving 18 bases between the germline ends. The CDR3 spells CASSSGGPPYDEQFF. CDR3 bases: TGTGCCAGCAGTTCCGGGGGTCCACCGTACGATGAGCAGTTCTTC.

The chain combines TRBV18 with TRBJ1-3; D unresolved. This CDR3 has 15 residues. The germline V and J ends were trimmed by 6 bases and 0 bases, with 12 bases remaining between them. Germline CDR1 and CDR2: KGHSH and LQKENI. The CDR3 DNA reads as TGTGCCAGCTCGCCAGCAGGAATCTCTGGAAACACCATATATTTT. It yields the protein CASSPAGISGNTIYF.

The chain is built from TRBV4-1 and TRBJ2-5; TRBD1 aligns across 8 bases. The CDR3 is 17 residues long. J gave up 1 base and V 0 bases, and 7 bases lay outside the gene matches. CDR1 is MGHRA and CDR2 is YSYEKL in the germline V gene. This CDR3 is CASSQDGTGLIQETQYF. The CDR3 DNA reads TGCGCCAGCAGCCAAGACGGGACAGGTCTGATCCAAGAGACCCAGTACTTC.

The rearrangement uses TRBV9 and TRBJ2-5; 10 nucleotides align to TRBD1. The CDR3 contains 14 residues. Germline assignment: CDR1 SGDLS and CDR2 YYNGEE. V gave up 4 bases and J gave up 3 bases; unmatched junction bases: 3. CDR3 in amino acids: CASSRDRGKETQYF. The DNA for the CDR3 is TGTGCCAGCAGCCGGGACAGGGGAAAAGAGACCCAGTACTTC. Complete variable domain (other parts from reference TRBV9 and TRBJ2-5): DSGVTQTPKHLITATGQRVTLRCSPRSGDLSVYWYQQSLDQGLQFLIQYYNGEERAKGNILERFSAQQFPDLHSELNLSSLELGDSALYFCASSRDRGKETQYFGPGTRLLVL.